The rows below give T cell receptor beta chains drawn from one sample of a study of blood T cells in healthy people across ages. TCRdb reprocessed the 5' RACE reads with MiXCR, giving one entry per CDR3 protein. The sample holds about 900,000 distinct CDR3 sequences; around 62% are singletons and the top ten take roughly 26%. Material: blood. Every receptor here comes from a man under 40 in good health. Both conserved end residues are part of each CDR3. The D gene is left open where the match is weak. A clone size is listed for some rows: how often the clone was seen (once, few, many), or a class if it is expanded.

abundance	v_gene	d_gene	j_gene	CDR3nt	CDR3aa
.	TRBV28	.	TRBJ1-4	TGTGCCAGCAGCCAGGCCCTCCTCTCTGCAACTAATGAAAAACTGTTTTTT	CASSQALLSATNEKLFF
.	TRBV20-1	TRBD1	TRBJ2-7	TGCAGTGCTAGGAGGACAGGGGGCGGCGAGCAGTACTTC	CSARRTGGGEQYF
many	TRBV29-1	TRBD1	TRBJ1-2	TGCAGCGGCGAGGGACAGGGAGATGGCTACACCTTC	CSGEGQGDGYTF
.	TRBV9	TRBD2	TRBJ2-1	TGTGCCAGCAGCGTAGCTACCGGGGGGGTCCGGTACAATGAGCAGTTCTTC	CASSVATGGVRYNEQFF
.	TRBV3-1	TRBD1	TRBJ2-5	TGTGCCAGCAGCCCTAGGGACAGAACCCAAGAGACCCAGTACTTC	CASSPRDRTQETQYF
.	TRBV12-3/TRBV12-4	.	TRBJ1-4	TGTGCCAGCAGTTTTAACAGGGATGGTGAAAAACTGTTTTTT	CASSFNRDGEKLFF
.	TRBV12-3/TRBV12-4	.	TRBJ2-7	TGTGCCAGCAGTCCCCTTTGGCGGGACAACTCCTACGAGCAGTACTTC	CASSPLWRDNSYEQYF
.	TRBV7-9	TRBD1	TRBJ2-3	TGTGCCAGCAGCTTTACCGGGACAGATTTTTCCGGGCGCACAGATACGCAGTATTTT	CASSFTGTDFSGRTDTQYF
few	TRBV12-3/TRBV12-4	.	TRBJ2-7	TGTGCCAGCAGTTTAGAGACAAGCTCCTACGAGCAGTACTTC	CASSLETSSYEQYF
.	TRBV7-2	TRBD2	TRBJ2-1	TGTGCCAGCCAGGCGTCCGGGGGGGCAGGGGAGACCCAGTTCTTC	CASQASGGAGETQFF
few	TRBV12-3/TRBV12-4	.	TRBJ2-1	TGTGCCAGCATGGGGTTAGGGACTTCTCAGAGTGGAGACGAGCAGTTCTTC	CASMGLGTSQSGDEQFF
few	TRBV29-1	.	TRBJ2-1	TGCAGCGTTGAAATTACAGGGAATGAGCAGTTCTTC	CSVEITGNEQFF
few	TRBV6-6	.	TRBJ2-3	TGTGCCAGCCGCGCCGACCGGTCGGGAGATACGCAGTATTTT	CASRADRSGDTQYF
.	TRBV11-2	.	TRBJ2-5	TGTGCCAGCAGCTCCGGGTCTACCCAAGAGACCCAGTACTTC	CASSSGSTQETQYF
.	TRBV7-2	TRBD1	TRBJ1-2	TGTGCCAGCAGCGCATTCCGACAGGGTCAGGATGGCTACACCTTC	CASSAFRQGQDGYTF
.	TRBV5-1	.	TRBJ2-7	TGCGCCAGCAGCGACGGTTCCTACGAGCAGTACTTC	CASSDGSYEQYF
.	TRBV24-1	.	TRBJ1-2	TGTGCCACCAGTGATAAGGGCAGACTTATCGGCGGCTACACCTTC	CATSDKGRLIGGYTF
.	TRBV21-1	.	TRBJ2-7	TGTGCCAGCAGCCGACCTACAGGGAGAGTCTACGAGCAGTACTTC	CASSRPTGRVYEQYF
.	TRBV4-2	TRBD1	TRBJ1-6	TGTGCCAGCAGCCAGCTACAGGGGGCGTATAATTCACCCCTCCACTTT	CASSQLQGAYNSPLHF
.	TRBV7-8	.	TRBJ2-7	TGTGCCAGCAGCTCGATTGACAGTGACTACGAGCAGTACTTC	CASSSIDSDYEQYF
.	TRBV28	.	TRBJ1-3	TGTGCCGGCCCTGGGAGGGATGGGAACACCATATATTTT	CAGPGRDGNTIYF
.	TRBV29-1	.	TRBJ1-2	TGCAGCGTTGAATCCCTTGGTCACTATGGCTACACCTTC	CSVESLGHYGYTF
many	TRBV12-3/TRBV12-4	TRBD1	TRBJ2-5	TGTGCCAGCAGTCCTACCTCAGGGGGAAAGACCCAGTACTTC	CASSPTSGGKTQYF
.	TRBV6-2/TRBV6-3	.	TRBJ1-1	TGTGCCAGCAGTTACCTCGCGGAGTTGGGCACTGAAGCTTTCTTT	CASSYLAELGTEAFF
few	TRBV13	TRBD2	TRBJ2-5	TGTGCCAGCAGCCGAGGACTAGCGGGACCCGAAGAGACCCAGTACTTC	CASSRGLAGPEETQYF
.	TRBV20-1	TRBD1	TRBJ2-7	TGCAGTGCTACCGGACAGGGGAGGTGGTACGAGCAGTACTTC	CSATGQGRWYEQYF
.	TRBV20-1	.	TRBJ1-4	TGCAGTGAGAGAAAGGAGGAAAAACTGTTTTTT	CSERKEEKLFF
.	TRBV7-3	TRBD1	TRBJ2-7	TGTGCCAGCAGCTTCATGGGAACAGGGGACGAGCAGTACTTC	CASSFMGTGDEQYF
.	TRBV7-2	.	TRBJ1-6	TGTGCCAGCAGCTCACCGGGGAATAATTCACCCCTCCACTTT	CASSSPGNNSPLHF
.	TRBV5-1	TRBD2	TRBJ2-3	TGCGCCAGCAGCCCAAGACTAGCGGGGGGGCCGAAAGATACGCAGTATTTT	CASSPRLAGGPKDTQYF
few	TRBV25-1	.	TRBJ2-5	TGTGCCAGCAGTGAATTTCGGGGAGAGACCCAGTACTTC	CASSEFRGETQYF
.	TRBV6-2/TRBV6-3	.	TRBJ2-3	TGTGCCAGCAGTTACCGCTCGATCTCAGATACGCAGTATTTT	CASSYRSISDTQYF
few	TRBV10-3	.	TRBJ2-1	TGTGCCATGGGGAGTGTGGGTTACAATGAGCAGTTCTTC	CAMGSVGYNEQFF
.	TRBV6-2/TRBV6-3	TRBD1	TRBJ1-6	TGTGCCAGCATGACAGGGGTTACACCCCTCCACTTT	CASMTGVTPLHF
.	TRBV28	TRBD1	TRBJ2-7	TGTGCCAATGGCCCGGGACAGGGATCCTACGAGCAGTACTTC	CANGPGQGSYEQYF
.	TRBV12-3/TRBV12-4	.	TRBJ1-1	TGTGCCAGCAAAGGAAACTGGAACACTGAAGCTTTCTTT	CASKGNWNTEAFF
.	TRBV4-3	.	TRBJ1-6	TGCGCCAGCAGCCAAGAGGGGGCAGGGAGGAATTCACCCCTCCACTTT	CASSQEGAGRNSPLHF
once	TRBV7-3	TRBD1	TRBJ2-1	TGTGCCAGCAGCGTCGGGACAGGGGAACAGGGTGAGCAGTTCTTC	CASSVGTGEQGEQFF
.	TRBV20-1	TRBD2	TRBJ2-5	TGCAGTGCTAGCCCCGCCCCCCTAGCGGGGGCGATCCAAGAGACCCAGTACTTC	CSASPAPLAGAIQETQYF
.	TRBV12-3/TRBV12-4	TRBD1	TRBJ2-7	TGTGCCAGCAGTTTACTCGGACAGGGGGCGGTCGAGCAGTACTTC	CASSLLGQGAVEQYF
.	TRBV2	.	TRBJ1-4	TGTGCCAGCACCACAAGGACCAGGGGAGAACTGTTTTTT	CASTTRTRGELFF
.	TRBV6-2/TRBV6-3	.	TRBJ1-1	TGTGCCAGCGGGGATCGAGGGGGGAGCACTGAAGCTTTCTTT	CASGDRGGSTEAFF
.	TRBV7-3	.	TRBJ1-3	TGTGCCAGCAGCTCCAGCGGGACCTCTGGAAACACCATATATTTT	CASSSSGTSGNTIYF
.	TRBV6-2/TRBV6-3	.	TRBJ2-2	TGTGCCAGCAGTCTTTATCACAATACGAACACCGGGGAGCTGTTTTTT	CASSLYHNTNTGELFF
few	TRBV4-2	.	TRBJ2-1	TGTGCCAGCAGCCAAGATGAGGGCTCCTACAATGAGCAGTTCTTC	CASSQDEGSYNEQFF
.	TRBV29-1	.	TRBJ1-1	TGCAGCGTTGAAAAGGGACCGTTTAGACAGGAAGGCACTGAAGCTTTCTTT	CSVEKGPFRQEGTEAFF
.	TRBV20-1	TRBD2	TRBJ2-1	TGCAGTGCTAGAGACCTACGGGGGGGACTAGCGTTCAATGAGCAGTTCTTC	CSARDLRGGLAFNEQFF
once	TRBV5-1	.	TRBJ2-7	TGCGCCAGCAGGCGACAGGTTGGTGCGTGCGAGCAGTACTTC	CASRRQVGACEQYF
.	TRBV9	.	TRBJ2-7	TGTGCCAGCAGCGCCGTTGCGGGACCCTCCTACGAGCAGTACTTC	CASSAVAGPSYEQYF
.	TRBV7-2	TRBD1	TRBJ2-1	TGTGCCAGCAGCTCGGCCCCGGGGACAGGGGGTTACAATGAGCAGTTCTTC	CASSSAPGTGGYNEQFF
.	TRBV6-6	TRBD1	TRBJ2-7	TGTGCCAGCAGGCAGACGTACACAGGGGCGGGCGACGAGCAGTACTTC	CASRQTYTGAGDEQYF
.	TRBV13	.	TRBJ1-6	TGTGCCAGCAGAACCTCCGGGACCTCTTCACCCCTCCACTTT	CASRTSGTSSPLHF
.	TRBV11-2	TRBD1	TRBJ2-7	TGTGCCAGCAGCTCCTTGGACAGGAACCTCTACGAGCAGTACTTC	CASSSLDRNLYEQYF
.	TRBV4-2	.	TRBJ2-1	TGTGCCAGCAGTCTGAGGGGGACCTACCACAATGAGCAGTTCTTC	CASSLRGTYHNEQFF
few	TRBV14	.	TRBJ2-5	TGTGCCAGCAGCCAAGTGGCAGGACAAGAGACCCAGTACTTC	CASSQVAGQETQYF
.	TRBV19	.	TRBJ2-5	TGTGCCAGTAGCCCAGGGACGCTCCCCTACCAAGAGACCCAGTACTTC	CASSPGTLPYQETQYF